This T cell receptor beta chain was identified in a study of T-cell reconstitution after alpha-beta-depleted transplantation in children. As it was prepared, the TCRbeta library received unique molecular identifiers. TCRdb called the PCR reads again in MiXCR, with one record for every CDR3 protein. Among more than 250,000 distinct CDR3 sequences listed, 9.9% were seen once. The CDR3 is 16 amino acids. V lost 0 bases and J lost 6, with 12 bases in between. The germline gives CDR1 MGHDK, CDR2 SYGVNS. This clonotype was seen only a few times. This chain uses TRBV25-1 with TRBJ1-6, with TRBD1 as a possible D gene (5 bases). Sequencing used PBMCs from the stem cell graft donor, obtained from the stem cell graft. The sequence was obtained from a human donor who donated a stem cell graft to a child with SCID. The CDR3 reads CASSEYQGDGNSPLHF. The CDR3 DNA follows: TGTGCCAGCAGTGAATACCAGGGAGACGGTAATTCACCCCTCCACTTT.